Shown below are 12 T cell receptor beta chains from a single sample sequenced in a study of T cell repertoires in ileal Crohn's disease. Profiling relied on immunoSEQ multiplex PCR, and the TCRdb table lists in-frame clones only, not all of them. The sample shows several thousand clones, around 79% of them seen only once. Specified time point: neoterminal ileum biopsy at postoperative endoscopy, about 6 months after surgery. The sample comprised ileal tissue. The receptor set was obtained from an adult with Crohn's disease.

On this clone itself: The junction and the germline gene differ at one end; a read error may be behind it. V is TRBV19 and J is TRBJ1-2; D might be TRBD1 (5 bases). There are 9 residues in the CDR3. Germline V CDR1 and CDR2: LNHDA, SQIVND (reference sequence). CDR3 sequence reads: CASPRQRPF. Here the CDR3 DNA reads TGTGCCAGTCCCAGACAGCGTCCCTTC.

The V call is TRBV4-1, the J call TRBJ2-1; 12 bases align to TRBD2. The germline gives CDR1 MGHRA, CDR2 YSYEKL. The length of the CDR3 is 15 residues. V shed 5 bases and J 5 bases; nucleotides not matched to a gene: 4. Written as DNA, the CDR3 is TGCGCCAGCAGCTCTAGCGGGGGGGCAAACAATGAGCAGTTCTTC. Amino acid sequence: CASSSSGGANNEQFF.

This chain joins TRBV6-5 and TRBJ2-7; D gene unclear. CDR1 is MNHEY and CDR2 is SVGAGI in the germline V gene. The length of the CDR3 is 16 residues. V lost 0 bases to trimming and J lost 5 bases, with 17 bases between them. CDR3 nucleotides: TGTGCCAGCAGTTACTCGATGGGCACCACGGCCCACGAGCAGTACTTC. Translating gives CASSYSMGTTAHEQYF.

This clone was seen more than once but under ten times. The chain uses TRBV11-1 and TRBJ2-2; unclear D gene. The CDR3 loop spans 16 amino acids. The germline gives CDR1 SGHAT, CDR2 FQDESV (reference sequence). Trimming shortened V by 2 bases and J by 3 bases, and 13 bases separated the two germline ends. The CDR3: CASSLFSLGDTGELFF. The DNA of the CDR3 is TGTGCCAGCAGCTTATTCTCATTAGGAGACACCGGGGAGCTGTTTTTT.

The chain has TRBV27 and TRBJ2-7; weak D call: TRBD2 (5 bases). CDR1 is MNHEY, CDR2 SMNVEV, per germline (reference sequence). Deletions cut 5 bases from V and 4 bases from J, with 15 bases between. This CDR3 has 14 residues. This CDR3 is CASSPPGREYEQYF. The CDR3, as DNA: TGTGCCAGCAGTCCGCCGGGAAGGGAATACGAGCAGTACTTC.

The chain is built from TRBV19 and TRBJ2-3, with TRBD1 matching 8 bases. The junction had 1 base not matched to a gene; V was cut back by 4 bases and J by 1 base. The CDR3 consists of 14 residues. The V gene's germline CDR1 is LNHDA and CDR2 SQIVND (reference sequence). The CDR3 spells CASSKDRGTDTQYF. CDR3 bases: TGTGCCAGTAGTAAGGACAGGGGCACAGATACGCAGTATTTT.

This chain uses TRBV29-1 with TRBJ2-1; D possibly corresponds to TRBD1 (5 bases). Germline CDR1 is SQVTM and CDR2 is ANQGSEA. This CDR3 has 14 residues. The V gene lost 6 bases and the J gene lost 2 bases, with 14 bases spanning the gap. CDR3 sequence: CSVRSDSTYNEQFF. CDR3 nucleotides: TGCAGCGTCAGGAGCGACAGTACCTACAATGAGCAGTTCTTC.

CDR3 DNA sequence: TGTGCCAGCAGCTTAGCGGGGTTGGGGTGCTACGAGCAGTACTTC. The encoded protein is CASSLAGLGCYEQYF. V gene TRBV13 combines with J gene TRBJ2-5, with a possible D match to TRBD2 (5 bases). The J call is in doubt because the DNA end fits TRBJ2-7 better. This CDR3 spans 15 amino acids. CDR1 PRHDT and CDR2 FYEKMQ come from the germline V gene (reference sequence).

The genes are TRBV5-1 and TRBJ2-5; 8 nucleotides match TRBD1. This CDR3 region has 15 residues. Germline assignment: CDR1 SGHRS and CDR2 YFSETQ. The ends lost 4 bases at V and 4 bases at J; junction bases unmatched: 9. The CDR3 DNA reads as TGCGCCAGCAGCCCGAGAGGACAGGGTAGAGAGACCCAGTACTTC. It translates to CASSPRGQGRETQYF. Full variable domain (outside the CDR3, taken from reference TRBV5-1 and TRBJ2-5): KAGVTQTPRYLIKTRGQQVTLSCSPISGHRSVSWYQQTPGQGLQFLFEYFSETQRNKGNFPGRFSGRQFSNSRSEMNVSTLELGDSALYLCASSPRGQGRETQYFGPGTRLLVL.

This chain links TRBV4-2 with TRBJ1-6; D remains unclear. The CDR3 extends over 18 amino acids. The V gene's germline CDR1 is LGHNA and CDR2 YNFKEQ. Trimming removed 3 bases from V and 0 bases from J, with 15 bases in between. CDR3 coding DNA: TGTGCCAGCAGCCACGGAAATCACAGAAGCTCCTATAATTCACCCCTCCACTTT. Translating it yields CASSHGNHRSSYNSPLHF.

The V call is TRBV11-2, the J call TRBJ2-2, with D possibly being TRBD1 (6 bases). The V gene's germline CDR1 is SGHAT and CDR2 FQNNGV. The CDR3 is 15 residues long. Trimming pared 5 bases from V and 4 bases from J, leaving 14 bases between. The CDR3 sequence is CASSQTGLGTGELFF. The CDR3 nucleotides are TGTGCCAGCAGCCAAACAGGGCTGGGCACCGGGGAGCTGTTTTTT.

This chain joins TRBV5-5 and TRBJ1-1, with TRBD1 matching over 7 bases. CDR1 and CDR2 from the germline V gene are SGHKS and YYEKEE (reference sequence). With V trimmed by 5 bases and J by 1 base, 2 bases remained unmatched. The CDR3 contains 13 residues. CDR3: CASSRQGNTEAFF. The DNA for the CDR3 is TGTGCCAGCAGTCGACAGGGGAACACTGAAGCTTTCTTT.